This entry lists 6 T cell receptor beta chains sequenced from one sample in a study of T cell responses to AZD1222 COVID-19 vaccine (dated by TCRdb to 2020 to 2022). The method behind the library was the immunoSEQ multiplex PCR assay. What TCRdb holds here is the immuneACCESS table cut down to in-frame rearrangements. Part of the clones is not present; checked against another copy, under half of the missing clones reflect an unresolved V gene, and the others are unexplained. The sample has more than 150,000 clones on record, 80% to 90% of them singletons. The top ten hold approximately 2.5% of the sample. The time point label here, explained by the study, means: baseline before first vaccination. In the paper's terms, the treatment or condition label means: meningococcal conjugate vaccine given as trial control. The source was peripheral blood, collected on day 0 of MenACWY control vaccination. These receptors were obtained from an adult in good health.

The chain employs TRBV29-1 and TRBJ2-4; D gene unclear. The V end was cut by 2 bases, the J end by 0 bases, with 5 bases between. The germline gives CDR1 SQVTM, CDR2 ANQGSEA. The CDR3 extends over 13 amino acids. Here the CDR3 DNA reads TGCAGCGTTGAAAGCCTAGCCAAAAACATTCAGTACTTC. Encoded protein: CSVESLAKNIQYF.

The chain links TRBV1 to TRBJ2-7; TRBD2 was called by the table and not checked on the DNA. TRBV1 is reported as a pseudogene. This CDR3 has 18 amino acids. Here the CDR3 reads CTSSQDTLRTSGSYEQYF. Written as DNA, the CDR3 is TGCACCAGCAGCCAAGATACCCTAAGGACTAGCGGTTCCTACGAGCAGTACTTC.

This clone has a single count. The chain is built from TRBV28 and TRBJ1-2; D is uncertain. The CDR3 is 14 residues long. The germline CDR1 and CDR2 sequences are MDHEN and SYDVKM. Trimming stripped 1 base from V and 0 bases from J, with 6 bases between. In DNA, the CDR3 is TGTGCCAGCAGTTTATCCCCCCCTAACTATGGCTACACCTTC. It encodes CASSLSPPNYGYTF.

This clone came up a few times. The chain carries TRBV6-6 and TRBJ1-5; no definite D call. The CDR3 extends over 14 amino acids. Trimming took 0 bases from V and 5 from J, leaving 8 bases between them. CDR1 and CDR2 (germline): MNHNY, SVGAGI (reference sequence). CDR3 protein: CASSYSGRDQPQHF. The CDR3 bases are TGTGCCAGCAGTTACTCAGGTAGAGATCAGCCCCAGCATTTT.

The chain joins TRBV27 to TRBJ2-7; D is uncertain. In germline, CDR1 is MNHEY, CDR2 SMNVEV (reference sequence). The V end lost 9 bases, the J end lost 7 bases, and 16 bases lay between the germline ends. The CDR3 runs 12 residues. CDR3 amino acids: CASLLPNGEQYF. The CDR3 DNA reads as TGTGCCAGTCTTCTACCCAACGGAGAGCAGTACTTC.

The chain recombines TRBV4-2 with TRBJ2-7; D is possibly TRBD1 (6 bases). The CDR3 is made up of 14 amino acids. The germline V gene has CDR1 LGHNA and CDR2 YNFKEQ. V was pared by 1 base and J by 3 bases, with 10 bases between. The DNA for the CDR3 is TGTGCCAGCAGCCAAGGGACAGACTACTACGAGCAGTACTTC. Its translation: CASSQGTDYYEQYF.